Here is one TCR beta chain with its context. Its antigen is unidentified. The sample is drawn from a study of shared clonotypes between healthy human individuals. About the study: Donors consisted of a couple of women and a few men between 18 and 49. Study results and limitations: Generation probabilities of non-shared clonotypes were lower (relative to those shared by all four donors). An expected dependence of interdonor clonotype sharing on sequencing depth was noted.

The repertoire was sequenced with immunoSEQ multiplex PCR; TCRdb's copy has only in-frame clones and lacks some. There are about 1 million clones in the sample; 65% to 80% occur only once, and roughly 1.4% lies in the top ten. The source is a man between 18 and 29 years old in good health. The sample comprised memory CD4+ T cells sorted from blood. Subset meaning: CD45RA-negative fraction.

CDR3 residues: CASSLEETFYNEQFF. The CDR3, as DNA: TGTGCCAGCAGCTTAGAAGAAACCTTCTACAATGAGCAGTTCTTC. The chain has TRBV7-2 and TRBJ2-1; D ambiguous. Per the germline V gene, CDR1 is SGHTA and CDR2 is FQGNSA. Between the trimmed V and J ends, which lost 1 base and 3 bases, there was a span of 10 bases. The CDR3 loop spans 15 amino acids.